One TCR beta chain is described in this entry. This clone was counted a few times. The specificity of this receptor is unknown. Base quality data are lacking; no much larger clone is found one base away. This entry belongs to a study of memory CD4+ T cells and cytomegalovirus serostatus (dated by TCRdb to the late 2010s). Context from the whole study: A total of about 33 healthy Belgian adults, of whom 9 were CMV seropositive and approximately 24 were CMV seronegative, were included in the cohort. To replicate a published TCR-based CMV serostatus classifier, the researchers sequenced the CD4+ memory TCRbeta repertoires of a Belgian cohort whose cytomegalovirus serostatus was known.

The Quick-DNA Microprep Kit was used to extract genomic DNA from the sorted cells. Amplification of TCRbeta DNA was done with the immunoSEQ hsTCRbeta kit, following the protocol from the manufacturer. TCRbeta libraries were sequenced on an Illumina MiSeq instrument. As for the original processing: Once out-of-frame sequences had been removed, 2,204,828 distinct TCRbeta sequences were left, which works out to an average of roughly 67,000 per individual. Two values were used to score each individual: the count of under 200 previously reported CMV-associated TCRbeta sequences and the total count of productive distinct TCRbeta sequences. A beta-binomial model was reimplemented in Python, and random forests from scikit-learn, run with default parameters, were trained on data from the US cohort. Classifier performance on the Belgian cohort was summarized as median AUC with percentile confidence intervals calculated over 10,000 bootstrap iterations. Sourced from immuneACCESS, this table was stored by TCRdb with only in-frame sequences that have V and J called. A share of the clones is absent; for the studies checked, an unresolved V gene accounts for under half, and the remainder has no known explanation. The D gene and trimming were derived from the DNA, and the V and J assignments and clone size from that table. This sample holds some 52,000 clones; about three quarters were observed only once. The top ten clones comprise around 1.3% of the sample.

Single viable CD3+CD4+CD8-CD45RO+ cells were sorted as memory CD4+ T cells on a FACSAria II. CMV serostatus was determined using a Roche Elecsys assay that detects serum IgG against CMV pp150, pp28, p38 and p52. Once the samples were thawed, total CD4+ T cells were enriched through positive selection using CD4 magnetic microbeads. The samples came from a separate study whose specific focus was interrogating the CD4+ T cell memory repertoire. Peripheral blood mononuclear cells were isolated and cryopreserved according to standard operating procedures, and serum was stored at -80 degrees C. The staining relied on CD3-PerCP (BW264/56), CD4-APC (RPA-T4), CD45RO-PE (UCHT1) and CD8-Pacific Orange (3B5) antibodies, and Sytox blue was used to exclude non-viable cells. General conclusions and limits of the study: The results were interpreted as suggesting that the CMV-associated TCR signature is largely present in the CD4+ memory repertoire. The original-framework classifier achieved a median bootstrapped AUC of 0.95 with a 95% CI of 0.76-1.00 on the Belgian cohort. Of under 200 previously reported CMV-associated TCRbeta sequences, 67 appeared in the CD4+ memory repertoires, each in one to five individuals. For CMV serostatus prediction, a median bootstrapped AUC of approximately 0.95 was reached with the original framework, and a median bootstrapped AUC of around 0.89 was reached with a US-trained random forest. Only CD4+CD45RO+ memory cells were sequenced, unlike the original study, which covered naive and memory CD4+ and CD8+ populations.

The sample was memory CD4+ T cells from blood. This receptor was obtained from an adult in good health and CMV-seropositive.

The CDR3 loop reads CASSLGVGISGGYTF. The bases read TGTGCCAGCAGCTTAGGGGTTGGGATCTCGGGTGGCTACACCTTC. Recombination connected TRBV7-2 to TRBJ1-2; the D gene cannot be resolved reliably. V drops 1 base and J drops 7 bases, leaving 16 bases in between. CDR1 and CDR2 are read off the germline V gene as SGHTA and FQGNSA. The CDR3 goes from the cysteine to the phenylalanine over 15 residues. Only the CDR3 part of the read is kept: 45 bases, read in frame from the first base.